The rows below give T cell receptor beta chains drawn from one sample of a study of blood T cell repertoires in COVID-19. Some clones are missing from TCRdb's copy, which holds only in-frame ones; the method was immunoSEQ multiplex PCR. Here the sample spans roughly 140,000 clones, 80% to 90% being singletons. The sample taken for sequencing was peripheral blood. The receptor source for this set is a woman in her fifties or sixties with acute or convalescent COVID-19. Each CDR3 is given with its conserved first and last residue. Fields, in order: J gene, V gene, D gene, clone size, CDR3 protein, CDR3 DNA. A D gene is named only where the DNA matches it firmly. The listing skips clone size in some rows; elsewhere it reads once, few, many or a size class.

TRBJ2-7 | TRBV2 | TRBD1 | NA | CASRSAGGHSYEQYF | TGTGCCAGCAGATCCGCAGGGGGACACTCCTACGAGCAGTACTTC
TRBJ1-4 | TRBV28 | NA | NA | CASSSGGVANEKLFF | TGTGCCAGCAGTTCGGGGGGGGTAGCTAATGAAAAACTGTTTTTT
TRBJ1-2 | TRBV11-2 | TRBD1 | NA | CASSPGQGYYGYTF | TGTGCCAGCAGCCCAGGACAGGGGTACTATGGCTACACCTTC
TRBJ1-5 | TRBV27 | NA | once | CASSLGQGGNQPQHF | TGTGCCAGCAGTTTAGGCCAGGGTGGCAATCAGCCCCAGCATTTT
TRBJ2-1 | TRBV2 | TRBD1 | NA | CASTRGRGRSEQFF | TGTGCCAGCACTCGCGGTAGGGGGCGAAGTGAGCAGTTCTTC
TRBJ2-1 | TRBV19 | TRBD2 | NA | CASSSGLAGANEQFF | TGTGCCAGTAGTTCTGGACTAGCGGGAGCCAATGAGCAGTTCTTC
TRBJ2-2 | TRBV3-1/TRBV3-2 | TRBD1 | NA | CASSHGQRTGGAGTGELFF | TGTGCCAGCAGCCACGGACAACGAACAGGGGGCGCTGGCACCGGGGAGCTGTTTTTT
TRBJ1-5 | TRBV2 | TRBD1 | NA | CASTGTGWDQPQHF | TGTGCCAGCACTGGGACAGGGTGGGATCAGCCCCAGCATTTT
TRBJ2-1 | TRBV2 | TRBD2 | NA | CASSETAGAWNEQFF | TGTGCCAGCAGCGAGACAGCGGGAGCCTGGAATGAGCAGTTCTTC
TRBJ1-1 | TRBV29-1 | NA | NA | CSLKQSLNTEAFF | TGCAGCCTCAAACAGAGTCTGAACACTGAAGCTTTCTTT
TRBJ2-1 | TRBV9 | TRBD2 | once | CASSDRLAGGMLDEQFF | TGTGCCAGCAGCGACCGACTAGCGGGGGGTATGCTGGATGAGCAGTTCTTC
TRBJ2-2 | TRBV18 | NA | NA | CASSLAGDNGELFF | TGTGCCAGCTCACTGGCGGGGGACAACGGGGAGCTGTTTTTT
TRBJ2-5 | TRBV7-2 | TRBD1 | NA | CASTLDRQETQYF | TGTGCCAGCACCTTGGACAGGCAAGAGACCCAGTACTTC
TRBJ1-1 | TRBV6-5 | NA | NA | CASRGSLRQTEAFF | TGTGCCAGCAGGGGCAGCCTCCGGCAAACTGAAGCTTTCTTT
TRBJ1-2 | TRBV6-5 | TRBD1 | NA | CASRQGELFYGYTF | TGTGCCAGCAGACAGGGGGAACTCTTCTATGGCTACACCTTC
TRBJ1-6 | TRBV9 | NA | NA | CASSVEGAGVSSPLHF | TGTGCCAGCAGCGTAGAGGGAGCGGGCGTGAGTTCACCCCTCCACTTT
TRBJ1-6 | TRBV11-2 | NA | NA | CASSSRQPSNSPLHF | TGTGCCAGCAGCTCCCGACAGCCTTCCAATTCACCCCTCCACTTT
TRBJ2-1 | TRBV6-5 | NA | NA | CASSLNSYNEQFF | TGTGCCAGCAGTTTAAACTCCTACAATGAGCAGTTCTTC
TRBJ2-7 | TRBV28 | TRBD1 | NA | CASSPSHTGASLYEQYF | TGTGCCAGCAGTCCATCTCATACAGGGGCGAGCCTCTACGAGCAGTACTTC
TRBJ1-4 | TRBV27 | TRBD1 | once | CASSDRGRLANEKLFF | TGTGCCAGCAGTGACAGGGGGCGCTTGGCTAATGAAAAACTGTTTTTT
TRBJ2-7 | TRBV28 | TRBD1 | NA | CASSSPGQAYYEQYF | TGTGCCAGCAGTTCACCGGGACAGGCCTACTACGAGCAGTACTTC
TRBJ2-6 | TRBV3-1/TRBV3-2 | NA | NA | CASGIPAGANVLTF | TGTGCCAGCGGCATTCCTGCTGGGGCCAACGTCCTGACTTTC